This entry lists 9 T cell receptor beta chains sequenced from one sample in a study of T-cell memory formation after mild COVID-19 (dated by TCRdb to the early 2020s). Library preparation used 5' RACE. Sequenced on an Illumina NovaSeq 6000. TCRdb reran the public reads through fastp at Q25 and MiXCR, keeping productive beta chains. Identical CDR3 proteins give one entry, which carries the most common genes and DNA. This sample comprises fewer than 650,000 distinct CDR3 sequences, less than 25% of them detected only once. The top ten clones comprise approximately 8.4% of the sample. Input material: PBMCs or a T cell subset sorted from them (not recorded which). These receptors were obtained from an adult woman who had mild COVID-19 (a few samples of this study predate the infection). The sample titles of this study are shuffled in the database, so cell type and time point are left out; the donor was told from shared clones.

This rearrangement joins TRBV12-3 or TRBV12-4 to TRBJ1-1, with a weak D call TRBD1 (6 bases). The germline V and J ends were trimmed by 5 bases and 0 bases, with 13 bases remaining between them. The CDR3 length is 15 residues. The CDR3 coding sequence is TGTGCCAGCAGTCTCATGACAGGTGTGAACACTGAAGCTTTCTTT. Its protein product is CASSLMTGVNTEAFF.

V gene TRBV6-6 combines with J gene TRBJ2-2; D possibly corresponds to TRBD2 (6 bases). Germline loops: CDR1 MNHNY, CDR2 SVGAGI (reference sequence). The V and J ends lost 0 bases and 4 bases respectively, with 18 bases between them. The CDR3 is made up of 18 amino acids. The CDR3 sequence: CASSYSIDRESATGELFF. CDR3 in DNA: TGTGCCAGCAGTTACTCGATTGACCGGGAGTCGGCCACCGGGGAGCTGTTTTTT.

A few counts support this clonotype. The chain recombines TRBV5-1 with TRBJ1-2; D unresolved. There are 13 residues in the CDR3. Trimming shortened V by 0 bases and J by 7 bases, and 10 bases separated the two germline ends. Germline-derived CDR1 and CDR2 are SGHRS and YFSETQ. The CDR3 sequence: CASSLAGVGGYTF. In DNA form, the CDR3 reads TGCGCCAGCAGCTTGGCCGGTGTTGGTGGCTACACCTTC.

CDR3 nucleotide sequence: TGTGCCAGCAGCGCCACAGGAAATGAAAAACTGTTTTTT. It is translated as CASSATGNEKLFF. The chain couples TRBV9 to TRBJ1-4; maybe TRBD1 (5 bases). This CDR3 has 13 amino acids. The V end lost 3 bases, the J end lost 5 bases, and 8 bases lay between the germline ends. CDR1 and CDR2 (germline): SGDLS, YYNGEE.

The chain has TRBV7-8 and TRBJ2-1; no clear D gene. CDR1 SGHVS and CDR2 FQNEAQ come from the germline V gene. V shed 10 bases and J shed 6 bases, with 10 bases lying between them. This CDR3 is built from 11 residues. The CDR3 sequence: CATKKINEQFF. In DNA, the CDR3 is TGTGCCACAAAAAAAATCAATGAGCAGTTCTTC. Variable domain in full (rest from reference TRBV7-8 and TRBJ2-1): GAGVSQSPRYKVAKRGQDVALRCDPISGHVSLFWYQQALGQGPEFLTYFQNEAQLDKSGLPSDRFFAERPEGSVSTLKIQRTQQEDSAVYLCATKKINEQFFGPGTRLTVL.

In this sample, this clonotype turned up a few times. This chain connects TRBV7-9 to TRBJ2-5, with 14 bases aligning to TRBD2. Germline lookup yields CDR1 SEHNR and CDR2 FQNEAQ (reference sequence). There are 16 residues in the CDR3. The junction had 6 bases not matched to a gene; V was cut back by 4 bases and J by 5 bases. The CDR3 sequence is CASSSTSGGAEETQYF. In nucleotides, the CDR3 is TGTGCCAGCAGCTCGACTAGCGGGGGGGCCGAGGAGACCCAGTACTTC. The variable domain in full, completed from reference TRBV7-9 and TRBJ2-5, reads DTGVSQNPRHKITKRGQNVTFRCDPISEHNRLYWYRQTLGQGPEFLTYFQNEAQLEKSRLLSDRFSAERPKGSFSTLEIQRTEQGDSAMYLCASSSTSGGAEETQYFGPGTRLLVL.

This clonotype has more than one count but fewer than ten. The rearrangement uses TRBV9 and TRBJ2-1; 9 nucleotides match TRBD1. Germline-derived CDR1 and CDR2 are SGDLS and YYNGEE. This CDR3 region has 16 residues. V trimming: 0 bases; J trimming: 9 bases; junction bases outside the gene matches: 10. As DNA, the CDR3 is TGTGCCAGCAGCGTAGGGGGGACAGGGAAAGTCGGTGAGCAGTTCTTC. This codes for CASSVGGTGKVGEQFF.

The table lists this clonotype with a few counts. The chain is built from TRBV3-1 and TRBJ1-6; 7 positions agree with TRBD1. This CDR3 is 14 amino acids long. Germline loops: CDR1 LGHDT, CDR2 YNNKEL (reference sequence). V lost 6 bases to trimming and J lost 7 bases; unmatched junction nucleotides: 6. CDR3 nucleotide sequence: TGTGCCAGCAGACAGACAGGGATGAATTCACCCCTCCACTTT. This gives the protein CASRQTGMNSPLHF.

The V call is TRBV12-3 or TRBV12-4, the J call TRBJ2-2; D gene uncertain. Trimming removed 6 bases from V and 6 bases from J, with 11 bases in between. This CDR3 is built from 13 residues. Here the CDR3 reads CASRPRSAGELFF. Written as DNA, the CDR3 is TGTGCCAGCAGGCCTCGATCGGCCGGGGAGCTGTTTTTT.